A selection of T cell receptor beta chains follows, all from one sample in a study of T cell responses to AZD1222 COVID-19 vaccine. Only in-frame clones appear in the TCRdb table, and some are missing; sequencing was by immunoSEQ multiplex PCR. The sample has about 140,000 clones; approximately 91% are singletons. The sample was peripheral blood, taken on day 0 of AZD1222 vaccination. The receptors here all came from an adult in good health. The CDR3 runs from the conserved cysteine through the conserved F or W. The D gene is left open where the match is weak. Some rows have no size entry. The others give once, few or many, or a class for an expanded clone.

V gene: TRBV5-5; J gene: TRBJ1-6; clone size: .; D gene: .; CDR3 DNA: TGTGCCAGCAGCTTGGACGCCATAAATTCACCCCTCCACTTT; CDR3 protein: CASSLDAINSPLHF
V gene: TRBV6-5; J gene: TRBJ2-1; clone size: .; D gene: TRBD1; CDR3 DNA: TGTGCCAGCAGTTCTGGGACAGGGGGCGATGAGCAGTTCTTC; CDR3 protein: CASSSGTGGDEQFF
V gene: TRBV27; J gene: TRBJ2-2; clone size: .; D gene: .; CDR3 DNA: TGTGCCAGCAGCAGGACAGTAAACACCGGGGAGCTGTTTTTT; CDR3 protein: CASSRTVNTGELFF
V gene: TRBV19; J gene: TRBJ1-2; clone size: few; D gene: .; CDR3 DNA: TGTGCCAGTAGGACCCCAACGGAGGGAATCTGGAACTATGGCTACACCTTC; CDR3 protein: CASRTPTEGIWNYGYTF
V gene: TRBV28; J gene: TRBJ2-1; clone size: few; D gene: .; CDR3 DNA: TGTGCCAGCAGGGTAGGAGTTCGTGAGCAGTTCTTC; CDR3 protein: CASRVGVREQFF
V gene: TRBV7-3; J gene: TRBJ2-2; clone size: .; D gene: TRBD2; CDR3 DNA: TGTGCCAGCAGCTTAATGGCGGGAGGTCGTGGGGAGCTGTTTTTT; CDR3 protein: CASSLMAGGRGELFF
V gene: TRBV11-2; J gene: TRBJ2-2; clone size: .; D gene: .; CDR3 DNA: TGTGCCAGCAGCTTAGTATGGTTGACCGGGGAGCTGTTTTTT; CDR3 protein: CASSLVWLTGELFF
V gene: TRBV6-5; J gene: TRBJ2-5; clone size: .; D gene: TRBD2; CDR3 DNA: TGTGCCAGCAGTTACTCGGGGCGGGGGAACCAAGAGACCCAGTACTTC; CDR3 protein: CASSYSGRGNQETQYF
V gene: TRBV30; J gene: TRBJ2-7; clone size: .; D gene: .; CDR3 DNA: TGTGCCTGGAGTGTTGTTGGTAGGAAATACGAGCAGTACTTC; CDR3 protein: CAWSVVGRKYEQYF
V gene: TRBV5-1; J gene: TRBJ2-7; clone size: .; D gene: .; CDR3 DNA: TGCGCCAGCAGCCCACTACCCCCCATCAACGAGCAGTACTTC; CDR3 protein: CASSPLPPINEQYF
V gene: TRBV5-1; J gene: TRBJ1-5; clone size: .; D gene: .; CDR3 DNA: TGCGCCAGCAGCTTGAAGAATCAGCCCCAGCATTTT; CDR3 protein: CASSLKNQPQHF
V gene: TRBV1; J gene: TRBJ2-7; clone size: .; D gene: .; CDR3 DNA: TGCACCAGCAGCCAAGGGGGAGCGGGAGGGCTCTACTCCTACGAGCAGTACTTC; CDR3 protein: CTSSQGGAGGLYSYEQYF
V gene: TRBV6-5; J gene: TRBJ2-3; clone size: .; D gene: .; CDR3 DNA: TGTGCCAGCAGTCGTAGCCTGGATACGCAGTATTTT; CDR3 protein: CASSRSLDTQYF
V gene: TRBV27; J gene: TRBJ2-3; clone size: .; D gene: .; CDR3 DNA: TGTGCCAGCAGTCAGGATTGGGTCACAGATACGCAGTATTTT; CDR3 protein: CASSQDWVTDTQYF
V gene: TRBV4-1; J gene: TRBJ2-2; clone size: .; D gene: .; CDR3 DNA: TGCGCCAGCAGCCAAGAACCAGGGACAAACGTAGGGCTGTTTTTT; CDR3 protein: CASSQEPGTNVGLFF
V gene: TRBV2; J gene: TRBJ2-6; clone size: .; D gene: .; CDR3 DNA: TGTGCCAGCAGTGTAGGGGGGGCAGGGGCCAACGTCCTGACTTTC; CDR3 protein: CASSVGGAGANVLTF
V gene: TRBV18; J gene: TRBJ1-4; clone size: .; D gene: .; CDR3 DNA: TGTGCCAGCTCACCACGGGTAGGCGCAAGGAGGGAAAAACTGTTTTTT; CDR3 protein: CASSPRVGARREKLFF
V gene: TRBV2; J gene: TRBJ1-1; clone size: .; D gene: .; CDR3 DNA: TGTGCCAGCAGATTGGGTTGGCCTACCAACACTGAAGCTTTCTTT; CDR3 protein: CASRLGWPTNTEAFF
V gene: TRBV29-1; J gene: TRBJ1-2; clone size: .; D gene: .; CDR3 DNA: TGCAGCGTTGGCAGGGACCATGGCTACACCTTC; CDR3 protein: CSVGRDHGYTF
V gene: TRBV19; J gene: TRBJ2-7; clone size: .; D gene: TRBD2; CDR3 DNA: TGTGCCAGTAGCGATAGCGGGAGGGCCACCTACGAGCAGTACTTC; CDR3 protein: CASSDSGRATYEQYF
V gene: TRBV5-1; J gene: TRBJ2-7; clone size: .; D gene: TRBD1; CDR3 DNA: TGCGCCAGCAGCACGACCTTTGACAGGGGTTCCTACGAGCAGTACTTC; CDR3 protein: CASSTTFDRGSYEQYF
V gene: TRBV30; J gene: TRBJ2-7; clone size: .; D gene: .; CDR3 DNA: TGTGCCTGGAGTGGGGAGGGGGGATTCCACGAGCAGTACTTC; CDR3 protein: CAWSGEGGFHEQYF
V gene: TRBV30; J gene: TRBJ1-3; clone size: .; D gene: .; CDR3 DNA: TGTGCCTGGAGTCGGGCAGGGCCTGGAAACACCATATATTTT; CDR3 protein: CAWSRAGPGNTIYF
V gene: TRBV5-1; J gene: TRBJ1-4; clone size: .; D gene: .; CDR3 DNA: TGCGCCAGCAGCTTGGACAGTGCAACTAATGAAAAACTGTTTTTT; CDR3 protein: CASSLDSATNEKLFF
V gene: TRBV12-5; J gene: TRBJ1-1; clone size: .; D gene: .; CDR3 DNA: TGTGCTAGTGGTTTGGGGCGTCAAGGGGCAGCTTTCTTT; CDR3 protein: CASGLGRQGAAFF